A selection of T cell receptor beta chains follows, all from one sample in a study of beta chain features in type 1 diabetes. Data came from immunoSEQ multiplex PCR; TCRdb stores just in-frame clones and leaves some out. The sample lists 900,000 or so clones, around a sixth seen once, with 0.023% in the top ten. The specimen was naive CD4+ T cells from blood. These receptors all come from a woman between 18 and 29 years old in good health. Each CDR3 is given with its conserved first and last residue. The order of the fields is CDR3 protein, V gene, J gene, CDR3 length.

CDR3aa: CASSQDLSRLEQYF; v_gene: TRBV4-2; j_gene: TRBJ2-7; len: 14
CDR3aa: CASSARQAGASGANVLTF; v_gene: TRBV5-1; j_gene: TRBJ2-6; len: 18
CDR3aa: CASSPKIAGGPSPKNIQYF; v_gene: TRBV7-2; j_gene: TRBJ2-4; len: 19
CDR3aa: CASSPPRSGGETQYF; v_gene: TRBV28; j_gene: TRBJ2-5; len: 15
CDR3aa: CASSPGTSGSWLNEQFF; v_gene: TRBV19; j_gene: TRBJ2-1; len: 17
CDR3aa: CASSLSRVGNQPQHF; v_gene: TRBV11-2; j_gene: TRBJ1-5; len: 15
CDR3aa: CASSLRGRALYNEQFF; v_gene: TRBV11-2; j_gene: TRBJ2-1; len: 16
CDR3aa: CASSQRTGGFHEQFF; v_gene: TRBV18; j_gene: TRBJ2-1; len: 15
CDR3aa: CASSLSGTSVETQYF; v_gene: TRBV7-9; j_gene: TRBJ2-5; len: 15
CDR3aa: CASSQSFHYEQYF; v_gene: TRBV23-1; j_gene: TRBJ2-7; len: 13
CDR3aa: CASSENPGTPGELFF; v_gene: TRBV6-4; j_gene: TRBJ2-2; len: 15
CDR3aa: CASSLTPGRLDTQYF; v_gene: TRBV7-3; j_gene: TRBJ2-3; len: 15
CDR3aa: CASSLGTSLEQFF; v_gene: TRBV28; j_gene: TRBJ2-1; len: 13
CDR3aa: CASSLRSTSGRAHEQFF; v_gene: TRBV5-1; j_gene: TRBJ2-1; len: 17
CDR3aa: CASEQGNYGYTF; v_gene: TRBV28; j_gene: TRBJ1-2; len: 12
CDR3aa: CASSFRRESTDTQYF; v_gene: TRBV11-2; j_gene: TRBJ2-3; len: 15
CDR3aa: CASSSGQSSGNTIYF; v_gene: TRBV6-6; j_gene: TRBJ1-3; len: 15
CDR3aa: CSVETRTYEQYF; v_gene: TRBV29-1; j_gene: TRBJ2-7; len: 12
CDR3aa: CASSVGEDGYGYTF; v_gene: TRBV9; j_gene: TRBJ1-2; len: 14
CDR3aa: CASSLNQKNEQFF; v_gene: TRBV5-4; j_gene: TRBJ2-1; len: 13
CDR3aa: CASSEQRDNEQFF; v_gene: TRBV25-1; j_gene: TRBJ2-1; len: 13
CDR3aa: CSVSGLASNEQFF; v_gene: TRBV11-2; j_gene: TRBJ2-1; len: 13
CDR3aa: CASSSHSVLGEQYF; v_gene: TRBV11-2; j_gene: TRBJ2-7; len: 14
CDR3aa: CASSRGTLSGNTIYF; v_gene: TRBV4-3; j_gene: TRBJ1-3; len: 15
CDR3aa: CASSVERQYSPLHF; v_gene: TRBV9; j_gene: TRBJ1-6; len: 14
CDR3aa: CASSLRQGSYNEQFF; v_gene: TRBV7-2; j_gene: TRBJ2-1; len: 15
CDR3aa: CASSVGAAVNTGELFF; v_gene: TRBV9; j_gene: TRBJ2-2; len: 16
CDR3aa: CASSEAHPFRGRADTQYF; v_gene: TRBV2; j_gene: TRBJ2-3; len: 18
CDR3aa: CASRLGLAGGEEQFF; v_gene: TRBV7-3; j_gene: TRBJ2-1; len: 15
CDR3aa: CASRTSRRGYEQYF; v_gene: TRBV28; j_gene: TRBJ2-7; len: 14
CDR3aa: CASSQEFRDHHYNEQFF; v_gene: TRBV4-3; j_gene: TRBJ2-1; len: 17
CDR3aa: CASSYTLVQETQYF; v_gene: TRBV7-8; j_gene: TRBJ2-5; len: 14
CDR3aa: CASSPPGGTYEQYF; v_gene: TRBV18; j_gene: TRBJ2-7; len: 14
CDR3aa: CASSQDLADTQYF; v_gene: TRBV14; j_gene: TRBJ2-3; len: 13
CDR3aa: CAISGTTGLHNEQFF; v_gene: TRBV10-3; j_gene: TRBJ2-1; len: 15